One and the same sample provided the 10 T cell receptor beta chains below, sequenced in a study of Graves' ophthalmopathy and Graves' hyperthyroidism. Investigators amplified TCR beta CDR3 regions from RNA transcripts. Second-round multiplex PCR came after a first-round RT-PCR that employed HTBI primers. TCRdb re-called the multiplex PCR reads through MiXCR, storing one row per CDR3 protein. The table has around 1.1 million distinct CDR3 sequences, roughly two fifths seen once. Sequencing was carried out using peripheral blood or thyroid tissue (not recorded which). The receptor source for this set is an adult man with Graves' hyperthyroidism.

The V call is TRBV4-1, the J call TRBJ1-1, with D possibly matching TRBD1 (6 bases). The CDR3 contains 17 residues. Germline V CDR1 and CDR2: MGHRA, YSYEKL. V lost 0 bases and J lost 1, with 15 bases in between. The DNA of the CDR3 is TGCGCCAGCAGCCAAGATTCTGGGGGCGGAGGGAACACTGAAGCTTTCTTT. It yields the protein CASSQDSGGGGNTEAFF.

The chain links TRBV7-9 to TRBJ2-7; D not certain. The CDR3 runs 13 residues. Looked up from germline, CDR1 is SEHNR and CDR2 is FQNEAQ (reference sequence). Trimming took off 6 bases at V and 5 bases at J, with 14 bases between the two ends. The CDR3 DNA reads as TGTGCCAGCAGTCCACCCCAGTCCCACGAGCAGTACTTC. This gives the protein CASSPPQSHEQYF. Using reference TRBV7-9 and TRBJ2-7 for the parts outside the CDR3, the full variable domain is DTGVSQNPRHKITKRGQNVTFRCDPISEHNRLYWYRQTLGQGPEFLTYFQNEAQLEKSRLLSDRFSAERPKGSFSTLEIQRTEQGDSAMYLCASSPPQSHEQYFGPGTRLTVT.

The gene calls are TRBV7-3 and TRBJ1-2, with D maybe TRBD1 (5 bases). The V gene's germline CDR1 is SGHTA and CDR2 FQGTGA. Between the trimmed V and J ends, which lost 5 bases and 8 bases, there was a span of 9 bases. This CDR3 comprises 11 residues. The CDR3 sequence: CASSVRQGYTF. CDR3 coding DNA: TGTGCCAGCAGCGTACGACAGGGCTACACCTTC.

V is TRBV2 and J is TRBJ1-2; 9 nucleotides align to TRBD1. This CDR3 is built from 14 residues. Per the germline V gene, CDR1 is SNHLY and CDR2 is FYNNEI. With 6 bases clipped from V and 7 bases from J, the junction kept 9 bases outside the gene matches. CDR3 sequence: CASRGGQGFGGYTF. CDR3 sequence (DNA): TGTGCCAGCAGAGGGGGACAGGGATTTGGTGGCTACACCTTC.

The genes are TRBV2 and TRBJ1-2; TRBD1 aligns across 8 bases. The CDR3 runs 17 residues. Germline trimming cut 7 bases from V and 1 base from J; bases unmatched to any gene: 14. Germline V gene lookup returns CDR1 SNHLY and CDR2 FYNNEI. CDR3: CASNPGTGEYFNYGYTF. CDR3 in DNA: TGTGCCAGCAACCCCGGGACAGGAGAGTATTTTAACTATGGCTACACCTTC.

This clonotype occurred many times. This rearrangement joins TRBV7-2 to TRBJ2-7; 10 bases align to TRBD2. Germline values: CDR1 SGHTA, CDR2 FQGNSA. Germline trimming cut 7 bases from V and 3 bases from J; bases unmatched to any gene: 9. The CDR3 is made up of 15 amino acids. The CDR3 reads CASTYLAGGYYEQYF. CDR3 nucleotide sequence: TGTGCCAGCACCTACTTAGCGGGAGGCTACTACGAGCAGTACTTC.

This clonotype came up many times. The chain recombines TRBV10-1 with TRBJ2-7, with TRBD1 identical over 7 bases. Losses at the gene ends were 5 bases for V and 3 bases for J; bases not matched to a gene: 7. This CDR3 is built from 14 residues. CDR1 is WNHNN, CDR2 SYGVQD, per germline (reference sequence). CDR3 nucleotide sequence: TGCGCCAGCAGTAACTACCGGGACAGCTACGAGCAGTACTTC. This codes for CASSNYRDSYEQYF.

In the case of this clonotype: Compared with germline, one end of the junction differs, possibly owing to a read error. The chain couples TRBV5-1 to TRBJ1-1, with D unresolved. From germline, CDR1 is SGHRS and CDR2 YFSETQ. The CDR3 contains 13 residues. In DNA, the CDR3 is TGCGCCAGTAGTGATCCGATGAACACTGGAGCTTTCTTT. Its translation: CASSDPMNTGAFF.

Many counts were recorded for this clonotype. The chain is built from TRBV12-3 or TRBV12-4 and TRBJ1-2, with D possibly being TRBD1 (6 bases). V lost 5 bases and J lost 2, with 15 bases in between. This CDR3 spans 15 amino acids. CDR3 region: CASSGGGQTNYGYTF. The CDR3 nucleotides are TGTGCCAGCAGTGGGGGGGGACAAACGAACTATGGCTACACCTTC.

Many counts were recorded for this clonotype. The chain employs TRBV5-1 and TRBJ2-7; possibly TRBD1 or TRBD2 for D (6 bases each). The germline gives CDR1 SGHRS, CDR2 YFSETQ. This CDR3 is built from 13 residues. V lost 4 bases, J lost 4 bases, and 12 bases lay in between. CDR3: CASSTVGGYEQYF. CDR3 DNA sequence: TGCGCCAGCAGCACCGTAGGGGGGTACGAGCAGTACTTC.